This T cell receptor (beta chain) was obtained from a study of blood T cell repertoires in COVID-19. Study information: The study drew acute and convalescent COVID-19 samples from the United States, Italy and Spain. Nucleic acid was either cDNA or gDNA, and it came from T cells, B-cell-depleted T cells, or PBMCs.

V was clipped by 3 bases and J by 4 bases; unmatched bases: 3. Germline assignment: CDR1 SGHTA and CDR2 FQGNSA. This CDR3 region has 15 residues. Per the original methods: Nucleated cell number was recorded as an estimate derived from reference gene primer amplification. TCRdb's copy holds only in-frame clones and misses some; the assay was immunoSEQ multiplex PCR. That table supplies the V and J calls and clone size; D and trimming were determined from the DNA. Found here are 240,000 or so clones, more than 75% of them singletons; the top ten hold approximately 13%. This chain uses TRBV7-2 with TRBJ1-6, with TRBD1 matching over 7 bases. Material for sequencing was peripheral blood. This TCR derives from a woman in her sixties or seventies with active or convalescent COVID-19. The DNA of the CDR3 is TGTGCCAGCAGCTTTAAGACAGGGTATAATTCACCCCTCCACTTT. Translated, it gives CASSFKTGYNSPLHF. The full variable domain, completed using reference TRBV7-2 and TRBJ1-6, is GAGVSQSPSNKVTEKGKDVELRCDPISGHTALYWYRQSLGQGLEFLIYFQGNSAPDKSGLPSDRFSAERTGGSVSTLTIQRTQQEDSAVYLCASSFKTGYNSPLHFGNGTRLTVT.